This T cell receptor (beta chain) was sequenced during a study of identifying expanded T cells in peripheral blood. CDR3 length: 17 residues. This clone occurred once. Its antigen is still unknown. One end of the junction fails to match germline, which may point to a read error. The method was immunoSEQ multiplex PCR; TCRdb's version includes in-frame clones alone and lacks a portion of them. The table records roughly 90,000 clones, 85% of them present only once. General observations from the study: Roughly 1.2 clones differed between technical replicates, versus around 15 and 18 over time. Roughly two-week clone count variance significantly increased as total template count grew.

The genes are TRBV23-1 and TRBJ2-2; D tentatively reads TRBD1 or TRBD2 (5 bases each). TRBV23-1 is an open reading frame whose function is uncertain. The sample comprised blood. The receptor comes from a person between 18 and 75 years old in good health. DNA for the CDR3: TGCGCCAGCAGTTCTCGGGTTGGAGGACAAACACACCGGGGAGCTGTTTTT. This translates into CASSSRVGGQTHRGAVF.